Listed below are T cell receptor beta chains from one sample, sequenced in a study of shared clonotypes between healthy human individuals. TCRdb's table, derived via immunoSEQ multiplex PCR, lists solely in-frame clones and lacks some. This table has about 2.4 million clones, under 95% appearing once. The sequenced sample consisted of naive CD4+ T cells from PBMCs. Receptor source: a man younger than 35 in good health. Some clones in this sample may be carry-over from other donors' samples. Each CDR3 is given with its conserved first and last residue.

V gene	CDR3 protein
TRBV6-6	CASCYEGASSYEQYF
TRBV6-1	CASSGAGVIGGYTF
TRBV4-2	CASSQGVAGRFDVQYF
TRBV1	CTSSQDGGSPVVIGEQYF
TRBV2	CASNGQGVEETQYF
TRBV2	CASSPTTINTDTQYF
TRBV6-6	CASQGRAEAFF
TRBV13	CASSNPSSSYNEQFF
TRBV30	CAWSVGTSGSRHTDTQYF
TRBV19	CARRGGPETQYF
TRBV20-1	CSAGLRPQHF